A selection of T cell receptor beta chains follows, all from one sample in a study of T cells in Graves' hyperthyroidism and ophthalmopathy. TCRdb analysed the multiplex PCR reads with MiXCR anew, one entry per CDR3 protein. The sample records a few hundred thousand distinct CDR3 sequences, about 14% being singletons. Sequenced sample: blood. These receptors all stem from a middle-aged woman with Graves' hyperthyroidism that later progressed to Graves' ophthalmopathy. The CDR3 runs from the conserved cysteine through the conserved F or W. A D gene is named only where the DNA matches it firmly. The size field is filled for only some rows; it gives once, few, many or a size class.

TRBV4-2	TRBJ2-2	TRBD2	-	CASKIAGGTGELFF	TGTGCCAGCAAAATAGCGGGAGGGACCGGGGAGCTGTTTTTT
TRBV12-3/TRBV12-4	TRBJ1-2	-	once	CASSFGVSDGYTF	TGTGCCAGCAGTTTTGGGGTTAGTGATGGCTACACCTTC
TRBV20-1	TRBJ2-7	-	once	CSARGQNYEQYF	TGCAGTGCTAGAGGGCAGAACTACGAGCAGTACTTC
TRBV6-5	TRBJ2-5	TRBD2	many	CASSYGAGGAQETQYF	TGTGCCAGCAGTTACGGGGCGGGAGGGGCCCAAGAGACCCAGTACTTC
TRBV7-9	TRBJ2-7	TRBD2	many	CASSLGWREASYEQYF	TGTGCCAGCAGCTTAGGGTGGCGGGAGGCCTCCTACGAGCAGTACTTC
TRBV28	TRBJ2-7	-	many	CASSSAYEQYF	TGTGCCAGCAGCTCCGCCTACGAGCAGTACTTC
TRBV10-2	TRBJ1-1	TRBD1	many	CASTGTGNTEAFF	TGCGCCAGCACTGGGACAGGGAACACTGAAGCTTTCTTT
TRBV28	TRBJ2-2	TRBD2	-	CAGSLLSGLDTGELFF	TGTGCCGGCAGCCTACTGTCTGGACTAGACACCGGGGAGCTGTTTTTT
TRBV2	TRBJ2-1	-	many	CASKEDLYNEQFF	TGTGCCAGCAAAGAGGACCTGTACAATGAGCAGTTCTTC
TRBV12-3/TRBV12-4	TRBJ1-2	-	many	CASSFRVRGYTF	TGTGCCAGCAGTTTCAGGGTTCGTGGCTACACCTTC
TRBV28	TRBJ2-3	TRBD2	-	CASSSGTSGHIYSTDTQYF	TGTGCCAGCAGTTCCGGGACTAGCGGCCATATTTACAGCACAGATACGCAGTATTTT
TRBV20-1	TRBJ2-1	TRBD2	many	CSAPGLAGIYNEQFF	TGCAGTGCTCCGGGACTAGCGGGTATATACAATGAGCAGTTCTTC
TRBV20-1	TRBJ2-3	TRBD2	few	CSASSPTSGRWYF	TGCAGTGCTAGTTCTCCGACTAGCGGGAGGTGGTATTTT
TRBV12-3/TRBV12-4	TRBJ1-4	TRBD1	many	CASVEGAGNGKLFF	TGTGCCAGCGTCGAGGGGGCGGGTAATGGAAAACTGTTTTTT
TRBV6-5	TRBJ2-3	TRBD2	many	CASSYRAGGSDTQYF	TGTGCCAGCAGTTACCGGGCGGGAGGGTCAGATACGCAGTATTTT
TRBV5-6	TRBJ2-7	TRBD2	many	CASSSVGLAEYEQYF	TGTGCCAGCAGCTCGGTGGGACTAGCGGAGTACGAGCAGTACTTC
TRBV5-1	TRBJ2-5	-	many	CASSFYAGQETQYF	TGCGCCAGCAGCTTTTACGCGGGCCAAGAGACCCAGTACTTC
TRBV15	TRBJ2-1	-	-	CATSRDRLVFGNERFF	TGTGCCACCAGCAGAGATCGACTAGTCTTCGGGAATGAGCGGTTCTTC
TRBV5-1	TRBJ1-4	-	many	CASSLTETNEKLFF	TGCGCCAGCAGCTTGACAGAAACTAATGAAAAACTGTTTTTT
TRBV5-5	TRBJ1-3	-	few	CASSRIFSGNTIYF	TGTGCCAGCAGCCGAATATTCTCTGGAAACACCATATATTTT
TRBV7-9	TRBJ2-5	-	many	CASSLKFGLRGETQYF	TGTGCCAGCAGCTTAAAATTTGGCCTCAGAGGGGAGACCCAGTACTTC
TRBV19	TRBJ1-2	-	-	CASSTGYGYTF	TGTGCCAGTAGTACAGGGTATGGCTACACCTTC
TRBV6-1	TRBJ2-3	TRBD2	many	CASRQKGLADSTDTQYF	TGTGCCAGCAGACAAAAGGGACTAGCGGATAGCACAGATACGCAGTATTTT
TRBV28	TRBJ2-7	-	many	CASSLRIYEQYF	TGTGCCAGCAGTTTAAGGATCTACGAGCAGTACTTC
TRBV27	TRBJ2-3	-	many	CASSPLSSTDTQYF	TGTGCCAGCAGCCCACTTTCCAGCACAGATACGCAGTATTTT
TRBV18	TRBJ1-4	-	many	CASSLNPAGTFEKLFF	TGTGCCAGCTCACTCAACCCCGCCGGGACCTTTGAAAAACTGTTTTTT
TRBV11-2	TRBJ1-1	-	-	CASTHVDRNTEAFF	TGTGCCAGCACCCACGTAGACAGGAACACTGAAGCTTTCTTT
TRBV19	TRBJ1-1	-	many	CAGRGIPNTEAFF	TGTGCCGGTAGAGGCATACCGAACACTGAAGCTTTCTTT
TRBV29-1	TRBJ2-4	-	many	CSGSPDSNIQYF	TGCAGCGGATCGCCGGACAGTAACATTCAGTACTTC
TRBV6-2/TRBV6-3	TRBJ2-7	-	-	CASRQRLGSKLEQYF	TGTGCCAGCAGGCAAAGACTAGGGTCTAAACTCGAGCAGTACTTC
TRBV6-1	TRBJ1-2	-	few	CASSEALGAVYGYTF	TGTGCCAGCAGTGAAGCGCTGGGGGCAGTCTATGGCTACACCTTC
TRBV30	TRBJ1-5	-	-	CAWSVRARGRYSNQPQHF	TGTGCCTGGAGTGTACGGGCCAGGGGCAGATATAGCAATCAGCCCCAGCATTTT
TRBV7-9	TRBJ1-1	-	many	CASSLITMNTEAFF	TGTGCCAGCAGCTTGATTACTATGAACACTGAAGCTTTCTTT
TRBV30	TRBJ1-2	-	many	CAWSKRRYGYTF	TGTGCCTGGAGTAAGCGGAGGTATGGCTACACCTTC
TRBV4-1	TRBJ2-3	TRBD2	-	CASSQDRTSGSLSTDTQYF	TGCGCCAGCAGCCAAGATCGGACTAGCGGGAGTCTGAGCACAGATACGCAGTATTTT
TRBV10-3	TRBJ2-7	-	-	CVISERQGPYEQYF	TGTGTCATCAGTGAACGTCAGGGTCCGTACGAGCAGTACTTC
TRBV5-1	TRBJ2-2	-	many	CASSTTYSGNGELFF	TGCGCCAGCAGCACGACCTACTCAGGGAACGGGGAGCTGTTTTTT
TRBV30	TRBJ2-2	-	many	CAWSVLDRNTGELFF	TGTGCCTGGAGTGTACTAGATCGGAACACCGGGGAGCTGTTTTTT
TRBV5-5	TRBJ2-2	-	many	CASSLVWGNTGELFF	TGTGCCAGCAGCTTGGTTTGGGGGAACACCGGGGAGCTGTTTTTT
TRBV2	TRBJ2-7	TRBD2	-	CASSGGGLAGVQPYEQYF	TGTGCCAGCAGTGGGGGCGGACTAGCGGGAGTTCAACCCTACGAGCAGTACTTC
TRBV18	TRBJ2-3	-	many	CASSPWGANTDTQYF	TGTGCCAGCTCACCATGGGGGGCCAACACAGATACGCAGTATTTT
TRBV29-1	TRBJ2-4	-	-	CSVWILGVKNIQYF	TGCAGCGTGTGGATACTAGGGGTCAAAAACATTCAGTACTTC
TRBV28	TRBJ2-3	-	many	CASSLRRVSTDTQYF	TGTGCCAGCAGTTTACGGCGGGTTAGCACAGATACGCAGTATTTT
TRBV12-3/TRBV12-4	TRBJ1-2	-	-	CASSFAPGDYGYTF	TGTGCCAGCAGCTTCGCGCCAGGGGACTATGGCTACACCTTC
TRBV27	TRBJ2-1	TRBD2	many	CASSRLAGSSYNEQFF	TGTGCCAGCAGTAGACTAGCGGGCAGCTCCTACAATGAGCAGTTCTTC
TRBV20-1	TRBJ2-5	-	few	CSARDKPALDQYF	TGCAGTGCTAGAGATAAGCCCGCATTGGACCAGTACTTC
TRBV9	TRBJ2-1	-	once	CASSVSGTYNEQFF	TGTGCCAGCAGCGTTTCCGGAACCTACAATGAGCAGTTCTTC
TRBV10-3	TRBJ2-4	-	few	CAISESDENIQYF	TGTGCCATCAGTGAGTCCGATGAAAACATTCAGTACTTC
TRBV9	TRBJ2-7	TRBD2	many	CASSSSGVTYEQYF	TGTGCCAGCAGTTCAAGCGGGGTCACCTACGAGCAGTACTTC
TRBV5-1	TRBJ2-3	TRBD2	-	CASSFFLSGRVRDTQYF	TGCGCCAGCAGCTTTTTTCTGAGCGGGAGAGTGCGGGATACGCAGTATTTT
TRBV6-5	TRBJ2-1	TRBD2	many	CASSYSECRLAGLLGCEQFF	TGTGCCAGCAGTTACTCGGAGTGTCGACTAGCGGGTCTTCTAGGTTGTGAGCAGTTCTTC
TRBV18	TRBJ2-1	TRBD2	many	CASSLEALADPSYNEQFF	TGTGCCAGCTCACTTGAGGCGCTAGCGGACCCCTCCTACAATGAGCAGTTCTTC
TRBV7-3	TRBJ2-1	-	many	CASSSGGNEQFF	TGTGCCAGCAGCTCAGGGGGGAATGAGCAGTTCTTC
TRBV29-1	TRBJ2-3	TRBD2	-	CSVELRERYTQYF	TGCAGCGTTGAGTTGCGGGAGAGATATACGCAGTATTTT
TRBV2	TRBJ2-7	-	many	CATGQGTTLGNEQYF	TGTGCCACCGGGCAGGGGACTACCCTTGGGAACGAGCAGTACTTC
TRBV20-1	TRBJ2-1	-	many	CSARPPGVVEQFF	TGCAGTGCTAGACCCCCGGGAGTTGTTGAGCAGTTCTTC
TRBV6-2/TRBV6-3	TRBJ2-3	-	few	CASTTRRDTQYF	TGTGCCAGCACGACCAGGCGGGATACGCAGTATTTT
TRBV7-2	TRBJ2-1	TRBD1	many	CASSLNRGDEQFF	TGTGCCAGCAGCCTGAACAGGGGTGATGAGCAGTTCTTC
TRBV6-1	TRBJ2-2	TRBD1	few	CASSEDRGPTGELFF	TGTGCCAGCAGTGAAGACAGGGGGCCCACCGGGGAGCTGTTTTTT
TRBV28	TRBJ1-1	-	-	CASSLNPIAEAFF	TGTGCCAGCAGTTTAAATCCCATCGCTGAAGCTTTCTTT